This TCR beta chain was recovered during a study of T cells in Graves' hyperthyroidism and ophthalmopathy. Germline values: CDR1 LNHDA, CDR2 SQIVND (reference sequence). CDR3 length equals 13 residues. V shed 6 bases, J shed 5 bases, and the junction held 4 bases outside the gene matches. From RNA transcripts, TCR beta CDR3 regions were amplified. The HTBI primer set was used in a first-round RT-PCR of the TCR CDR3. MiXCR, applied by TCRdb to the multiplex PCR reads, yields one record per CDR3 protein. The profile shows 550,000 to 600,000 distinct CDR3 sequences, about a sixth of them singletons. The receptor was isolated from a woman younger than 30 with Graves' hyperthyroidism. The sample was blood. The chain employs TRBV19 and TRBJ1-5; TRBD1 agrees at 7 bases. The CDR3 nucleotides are TGTGCCAGTAGGGACAGGACCTATCAGCCCCAGCATTTT. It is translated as CASRDRTYQPQHF.